This T cell receptor beta chain was found in a study of beta chain features in type 1 diabetes. For the study at large: Researchers looked at 95 million to 140 million sorted cells across all samples.

This clone was counted a single time. Sequenced material consisted of expressed TCRB transcripts (all of the isolated RNA was reverse transcribed). Clones were sequenced by immunoSEQ multiplex PCR, and TCRdb holds only the in-frame ones, with some missing. The repertoire holds 110,000 or so clones, with about two fifths as singletons. Trimming stripped 5 bases from V and 8 bases from J, with 31 bases between. The CDR3 is 18 residues long. Germline V gene data show CDR1 as LNHDA and CDR2 as SQIVND (reference sequence). The J gene is TRBJ2-7, the V gene TRBV19; possibly TRBD2 for D (6 bases). Sequencing was carried out using stem cell memory CD4+ T cells from blood. The sequence derives from a woman between 18 and 30 years old in good health. The CDR3 sequence: CASSSQSWRDLGGVKQYF. Written as DNA, the CDR3 is TGTGCCAGTAGTTCCCAGTCTTGGCGGGACCTCGGAGGTGTCAAGCAGTACTTC.